This T cell receptor beta chain is from a study of shared clonotypes between healthy human individuals. The study, taken as a whole, reports: The researchers took only blood, and tissue repertoires probably look different.

The CDR3 sequence is 15 residues long. Looked up from germline, CDR1 is SGHTA and CDR2 is FQGTGA. V lost 1 base and J lost 0, with 9 bases in between. To note about this clone: The antigen remains undetermined.

Per the original data handling: With immunoSEQ giving junction-only sequences and no quality scores, filtering differed. Clones were read by immunoSEQ multiplex PCR, and TCRdb kept only the in-frame ones, dropping some. Clonal size and the V and J genes are those of that table, whereas D and trimming came from the DNA. This table has roughly 2.1 million clones, just over 90% appearing once. As defined, naive CD8 cells were CD45RO-negative and positively selected for CCR7, with terminally differentiated effector memory CD45RA+ cells excluded. The sequenced material came from naive CD8+ T cells from PBMCs. The chain has TRBV7-3 and TRBJ1-1, with D maybe TRBD1 (5 bases). The TCR sequence derives from a man younger than 35 in good health. Some clones in this sample may be carry-over from other donors' samples. The DNA of the CDR3 is TGTGCCAGCAGCTTAATAAGACAGATGAACACTGAAGCTTTCTTT. It is translated as CASSLIRQMNTEAFF.